The source of this T cell receptor beta chain is a study of T cell responses to AZD1222 COVID-19 vaccine. General study results and limits: Clonal diversity may have been underestimated in mostly white British donors. There were repertoire samples only from the period after the peak T cell response.

TCRdb's copy holds only in-frame clones and misses some; the assay was immunoSEQ multiplex PCR. The sample lists 100,000 to 120,000 clones, approximately 89% seen once, with approximately 3% in the top ten. Worth noting for this clone: Its specificity is unknown.

V was shortened by 6 bases and J by 0 bases, with 8 bases between the two germline ends. The CDR3 covers 13 residues. The V gene's germline CDR1 is MRHNA and CDR2 SNTAGT. The sequence came from an adult in good health. The chain joins TRBV6-4 to TRBJ1-1; D is undetermined. This specimen consisted of peripheral blood, obtained on day 0 of MenACWY control vaccination. The CDR3 protein is CASSAQLNTEAFF. The CDR3 region has the DNA TGTGCCAGCAGCGCTCAGTTGAACACTGAAGCTTTCTTT.